These T cell receptor beta chains were read from a single sample in a study of shared clonotypes between healthy human individuals. Data came from immunoSEQ multiplex PCR; TCRdb stores just in-frame clones and leaves some out. This sample has about 1.1 million clones, with 75% to 85% found just once. The source material was memory CD4+ T cells from PBMCs. The receptors were gathered from a man between 18 and 29 years old in good health. Some clones in this sample may be carry-over from other donors' samples. Each CDR3 is given with its conserved first and last residue. The D gene is left open where the match is weak. Clone size is stated in some rows and not others, as once, few, many or a class when expanded.

j_gene | d_gene | abundance | v_gene | CDR3aa | CDR3nt
TRBJ2-5 | TRBD1 | . | TRBV6-1 | CASSERDRGQQETQYF | TGTGCCAGCAGTGAAAGGGACAGGGGCCAGCAAGAGACCCAGTACTTC
TRBJ2-7 | . | . | TRBV7-3 | CASSATGSSYEQYF | TGTGCCAGCAGCGCCACAGGGAGCTCCTACGAGCAGTACTTC
TRBJ2-3 | TRBD2 | . | TRBV6-1 | CAIAGGPGDTQYF | TGTGCCATAGCGGGAGGGCCGGGAGATACGCAGTATTTT
TRBJ1-1 | TRBD1 | . | TRBV2 | CASIPRGDLNTEAFF | TGTGCCAGCATCCCCAGGGGGGACTTGAACACTGAAGCTTTCTTT
TRBJ2-7 | . | . | TRBV19 | CASSDGGNYEQYF | TGTGCCAGTAGTGATGGGGGAAACTACGAGCAGTACTTC
TRBJ2-7 | . | . | TRBV2 | CASRVGTSSYEQYF | TGTGCCAGCAGGGTAGGGACAAGCTCCTACGAGCAGTACTTC
TRBJ2-7 | TRBD1 | . | TRBV4-1 | CASSQVLVAGGRNEQYF | TGCGCCAGCAGCCAAGTTTTGGTTGCAGGGGGAAGGAACGAGCAGTACTTC
TRBJ1-1 | . | . | TRBV2 | CASRREVNTEAFF | TGTGCCAGCAGAAGGGAGGTAAACACTGAAGCTTTCTTT
TRBJ2-7 | TRBD2 | . | TRBV5-4 | CASSSIAGARYEQYF | TGTGCCAGCAGCAGTATAGCGGGAGCGCGCTACGAGCAGTACTTC
TRBJ2-7 | . | . | TRBV5-8 | CASSLAYEQYF | TGTGCCAGCAGTCTGGCTTACGAGCAGTACTTC
TRBJ2-1 | . | . | TRBV6-6 | CASTPSGGLEQFF | TGTGCCAGCACCCCGAGTGGAGGGCTTGAGCAGTTCTTC
TRBJ1-3 | TRBD1 | . | TRBV4-2 | CASSQEGAQGWHTIYF | TGTGCCAGCAGCCAAGAAGGGGCACAGGGGTGGCACACCATATATTTT
TRBJ1-1 | TRBD1 | . | TRBV6-5 | CASKQDRGGGTEAFF | TGTGCCAGCAAACAAGACAGGGGTGGCGGCACTGAAGCTTTCTTT
TRBJ2-3 | . | . | TRBV11-1 | CASTDLSFGADTQYF | TGTGCCAGCACCGACCTAAGTTTCGGCGCAGATACGCAGTATTTT
TRBJ2-1 | TRBD2 | . | TRBV5-1 | CASSLALLAGVDEQFF | TGCGCCAGCAGCTTGGCCTTGCTAGCGGGAGTAGATGAGCAGTTCTTC
TRBJ1-1 | TRBD1 | . | TRBV5-5 | CASSPGQMNTEAFF | TGTGCCAGCAGCCCGGGACAGATGAACACTGAAGCTTTCTTT
TRBJ2-2 | TRBD2 | . | TRBV5-1 | CASSRESGMNTGELFF | TGCGCCAGCAGCAGGGAGAGCGGGATGAACACCGGGGAGCTGTTTTTT
TRBJ1-1 | . | few | TRBV10-3 | CAISESAGKAFF | TGTGCCATCAGTGAGTCAGCAGGGAAAGCTTTCTTT
TRBJ2-3 | . | . | TRBV10-1 | CASSGPDTQYF | TGCGCCAGCAGTGGGCCAGATACGCAGTATTTT
TRBJ2-3 | . | . | TRBV5-1 | CASSPGLRTDTQYF | TGCGCCAGCAGCCCTGGACTGCGCACAGATACGCAGTATTTT
TRBJ1-1 | . | . | TRBV7-9 | CASSLMSGNTEAFF | TGTGCCAGCAGCTTAATGTCGGGGAACACTGAAGCTTTCTTT
TRBJ1-2 | TRBD1 | . | TRBV28 | CASRSQGAVYGYTF | TGTGCCAGCAGGTCACAGGGGGCGGTCTATGGCTACACCTTC
TRBJ1-4 | . | . | TRBV4-2 | CASTPGGATNEKLFF | TGTGCCAGCACCCCCGGGGGCGCAACTAATGAAAAACTGTTTTTT
TRBJ1-5 | . | once | TRBV5-1 | CATFGPSPGGQPQHF | TGCGCCACCTTTGGGCCTTCCCCTGGGGGTCAGCCCCAGCATTTT
TRBJ2-2 | . | few | TRBV18 | CASSPVAGNTGELFF | TGTGCCAGCTCACCGGTGGCGGGGAACACCGGGGAGCTGTTTTTT
TRBJ2-7 | TRBD2 | . | TRBV7-2 | CASSHSSGRVYF | TGTGCCAGCAGCCACTCAAGCGGGAGGGTGTACTTC
TRBJ2-7 | . | . | TRBV5-1 | CASSSDSLEQYF | TGCGCCAGCAGCTCGGACAGTCTCGAGCAGTACTTC
TRBJ1-5 | TRBD1 | once | TRBV28 | CASSKRTGANQPQHF | TGTGCCAGCAGTAAAAGGACAGGGGCGAATCAGCCCCAGCATTTT
TRBJ2-7 | TRBD2 | . | TRBV28 | CASRLAGREQYF | TGTGCCAGCCGACTAGCGGGACGGGAGCAGTACTTC
TRBJ1-2 | . | . | TRBV6-4 | CASSPMRGSYGYTF | TGTGCCAGCAGTCCTATGAGGGGGAGCTATGGCTACACCTTC
TRBJ2-7 | . | . | TRBV27 | CASSSSRQLYEQYF | TGTGCCAGCAGTTCCTCAAGACAGCTCTACGAGCAGTACTTC
TRBJ1-2 | . | . | TRBV5-1 | CASSLTRSSPHGYTF | TGCGCCAGCAGCCTGACTCGTTCTTCTCCCCATGGCTACACCTTC
TRBJ2-7 | TRBD2 | . | TRBV7-2 | CASSSSGLAGGWAYEQYF | TGTGCCAGCAGCTCATCGGGACTAGCGGGAGGGTGGGCCTACGAGCAGTACTTC
TRBJ2-1 | . | . | TRBV7-2 | CASSLEETLNNEQFF | TGTGCCAGCAGCTTAGAGGAAACACTTAACAATGAGCAGTTCTTC
TRBJ2-3 | . | once | TRBV11-3 | CASSRGLSSTDTQYF | TGTGCCAGCAGTCGAGGGCTTTCTAGCACAGATACGCAGTATTTT
TRBJ2-3 | TRBD1 | . | TRBV7-3 | CASSQQGVSTDTQYF | TGTGCCAGCAGCCAGCAGGGGGTTTCCACAGATACGCAGTATTTT
TRBJ2-7 | TRBD2 | . | TRBV2 | CASRRLAGGDEQYF | TGTGCCAGCAGGAGACTAGCGGGTGGGGACGAGCAGTACTTC
TRBJ1-2 | . | . | TRBV28 | CASTTVWGLSYGYTF | TGTGCCAGCACCACCGTCTGGGGGCTGAGCTATGGCTACACCTTC
TRBJ1-5 | . | . | TRBV10-3 | CAISESNQPQHF | TGTGCCATCAGTGAGTCGAATCAGCCCCAGCATTTT
TRBJ2-7 | TRBD2 | once | TRBV9 | CASSPRGGLADEQYF | TGTGCCAGCAGCCCCAGGGGCGGACTAGCGGACGAGCAGTACTTC
TRBJ2-1 | . | . | TRBV9 | CASSVGLPSRSEQFF | TGTGCCAGCAGCGTAGGCCTTCCCTCTAGGAGTGAGCAGTTCTTC
TRBJ2-1 | TRBD2 | . | TRBV4-2 | CASSPWTSGRGNEQFF | TGTGCCAGCAGCCCTTGGACTAGCGGGAGGGGGAATGAGCAGTTCTTC
TRBJ1-4 | . | . | TRBV27 | CASSRGGERLQGKLFF | TGTGCCAGCAGTCGTGGGGGGGAAAGGTTGCAGGGAAAACTGTTTTTT
TRBJ1-1 | TRBD1 | . | TRBV11-2 | CASSPRQGANTEAFF | TGTGCCAGCAGCCCGAGACAGGGGGCGAACACTGAAGCTTTCTTT
TRBJ2-5 | TRBD2 | . | TRBV15 | CATSTPGWGGPETQYF | TGTGCCACCAGCACGCCGGGCTGGGGAGGGCCGGAGACCCAGTACTTC
TRBJ1-2 | . | . | TRBV6-6 | CASSYNRDYGYTF | TGTGCCAGCAGTTACAACAGGGACTATGGCTACACCTTC
TRBJ2-7 | . | . | TRBV30 | CAWSKGVPPNEQYF | TGTGCCTGGAGTAAAGGGGTACCTCCTAACGAGCAGTACTTC
TRBJ2-1 | TRBD2 | . | TRBV2 | CASRPTSGTYNEQFF | TGTGCCAGCAGACCAACTAGCGGGACTTACAATGAGCAGTTCTTC
TRBJ1-1 | . | . | TRBV28 | CASSFSGGSTEAFF | TGTGCCAGCAGTTTCTCGGGGGGTAGTACTGAAGCTTTCTTT
TRBJ2-2 | . | . | TRBV18 | CASSPGESTGELFF | TGTGCCAGCTCCCCAGGGGAGAGCACCGGGGAGCTGTTTTTT
TRBJ2-2 | . | . | TRBV9 | CASSVGRYTGELFF | TGTGCCAGCAGCGTAGGACGGTACACCGGGGAGCTGTTTTTT
TRBJ2-3 | . | . | TRBV5-1 | CASSLVIGSGNTPQYF | TGCGCCAGCAGCTTGGTGATCGGGTCGGGTAATACGCCGCAGTATTTT
TRBJ2-5 | . | . | TRBV19 | CASSMDLRTQETQYF | TGTGCCAGTAGTATGGATTTGCGTACCCAAGAGACCCAGTACTTC
TRBJ1-1 | . | . | TRBV11-2 | CASSYPAGGGNTEAFF | TGTGCCAGCAGCTACCCGGCGGGGGGGGGAAACACTGAAGCTTTCTTT
TRBJ1-4 | TRBD1 | . | TRBV14 | CASSVSGTANEKLFF | TGTGCCAGCAGCGTTTCCGGGACAGCTAATGAAAAACTGTTTTTT
TRBJ2-1 | . | . | TRBV30 | CAWSVVGTFIRGDYNEQFF | TGTGCCTGGAGTGTTGTGGGGACGTTCATCCGGGGAGACTACAATGAGCAGTTCTTC
TRBJ2-1 | . | . | TRBV14 | CASSQDGYNEQFF | TGTGCCAGCAGCCAAGACGGATACAATGAGCAGTTCTTC
TRBJ1-6 | TRBD1 | . | TRBV28 | CASFPGQPSPLHF | TGTGCCAGTTTTCCGGGACAGCCTTCACCCCTCCACTTT
TRBJ2-7 | TRBD2 | once | TRBV27 | CASSASGGDYEQYF | TGTGCCAGCAGTGCCTCGGGGGGGGACTACGAGCAGTACTTC